The clone carrying this T cell receptor (beta chain) was picked up a small number of times. Its antigen is still unknown. The data stem from a study of cytomegalovirus exposure and HLA in healthy donors. Study-wide results and caveats: Some V segments (TRBV6-2 and TRBV6-3 among them) were excluded as indistinguishable.

The PCR had 60 Vbeta and 13 Jbeta primers. Profiling relied on immunoSEQ multiplex PCR, and the TCRdb table lists in-frame clones only, not all of them. Found here are roughly 200,000 clones, around 75% of them singletons; the top ten hold 1.5% to 2%. Donors were nominally healthy when sampled, though unrecorded immune exposures were likely. The J segment lost 11 bases and the V segment lost 1 base, leaving 7 bases of the junction unmatched. Germline CDR1 SGHVS, CDR2 FQNEAQ. This CDR3 spans 13 amino acids. The TCR comes from a woman aged 25 to 39 in good health and CMV-seronegative. The rearrangement links TRBV7-8 to TRBJ1-1, with 7 bases matching TRBD1. The sample comprised PBMCs. In DNA form, the CDR3 reads TGTGCCAGCAGCTTAGAGGGGGCTAAGGTGGCTTTCTTT. It specifies CASSLEGAKVAFF.